The T cell receptor (beta chain) described here comes from a study of cytomegalovirus exposure and HLA in healthy donors. Study-wide results and caveats: Despite most TCR sequences being rare, some public TCRs occurred in many donors. In a later analysis, HLA-C alleles had the fewest associated TCRs, DRB1 alleles the most. A prior analysis recorded that most TCR beta V segments were productive about 90% or about 30% of the time.

Donors sampled were nominally healthy, though unrecorded immune exposures were likely. As to this clone: Its antigen remains unidentified.

Trimming shortened V by 3 bases and J by 3 bases, and 11 bases separated the two germline ends. CDR1 and CDR2 from the germline V gene are SNHLY and FYNNEI. This CDR3 is built from 14 residues. The PCR contained 60 Vbeta and 13 Jbeta primers. Here immunoSEQ multiplex PCR was the method, and the copy in TCRdb shows in-frame clones only, minus some. Among about 140,000 clones listed, approximately 79% were seen once. The V and J genes are TRBV2 and TRBJ1-2; D gene ambiguous. Sequencing input: PBMCs. The clonotype was recovered from a man aged 40-49 years in good health and CMV-seropositive. CDR3 DNA sequence: TGTGCCAGCAGTGAGGGCGGGGAATACTATGGCTACACCTTC. Translating gives CASSEGGEYYGYTF. The variable domain in full, with the rest retrieved from reference TRBV2 and TRBJ1-2, is EPEVTQTPSHQVTQMGQEVILRCVPISNHLYFYWYRQILGQKVEFLVSFYNNEISEKSEIFDDQFSVERPDGSNFTLKIRSTKLEDSAMYFCASSEGGEYYGYTFGSGTRLTVV.